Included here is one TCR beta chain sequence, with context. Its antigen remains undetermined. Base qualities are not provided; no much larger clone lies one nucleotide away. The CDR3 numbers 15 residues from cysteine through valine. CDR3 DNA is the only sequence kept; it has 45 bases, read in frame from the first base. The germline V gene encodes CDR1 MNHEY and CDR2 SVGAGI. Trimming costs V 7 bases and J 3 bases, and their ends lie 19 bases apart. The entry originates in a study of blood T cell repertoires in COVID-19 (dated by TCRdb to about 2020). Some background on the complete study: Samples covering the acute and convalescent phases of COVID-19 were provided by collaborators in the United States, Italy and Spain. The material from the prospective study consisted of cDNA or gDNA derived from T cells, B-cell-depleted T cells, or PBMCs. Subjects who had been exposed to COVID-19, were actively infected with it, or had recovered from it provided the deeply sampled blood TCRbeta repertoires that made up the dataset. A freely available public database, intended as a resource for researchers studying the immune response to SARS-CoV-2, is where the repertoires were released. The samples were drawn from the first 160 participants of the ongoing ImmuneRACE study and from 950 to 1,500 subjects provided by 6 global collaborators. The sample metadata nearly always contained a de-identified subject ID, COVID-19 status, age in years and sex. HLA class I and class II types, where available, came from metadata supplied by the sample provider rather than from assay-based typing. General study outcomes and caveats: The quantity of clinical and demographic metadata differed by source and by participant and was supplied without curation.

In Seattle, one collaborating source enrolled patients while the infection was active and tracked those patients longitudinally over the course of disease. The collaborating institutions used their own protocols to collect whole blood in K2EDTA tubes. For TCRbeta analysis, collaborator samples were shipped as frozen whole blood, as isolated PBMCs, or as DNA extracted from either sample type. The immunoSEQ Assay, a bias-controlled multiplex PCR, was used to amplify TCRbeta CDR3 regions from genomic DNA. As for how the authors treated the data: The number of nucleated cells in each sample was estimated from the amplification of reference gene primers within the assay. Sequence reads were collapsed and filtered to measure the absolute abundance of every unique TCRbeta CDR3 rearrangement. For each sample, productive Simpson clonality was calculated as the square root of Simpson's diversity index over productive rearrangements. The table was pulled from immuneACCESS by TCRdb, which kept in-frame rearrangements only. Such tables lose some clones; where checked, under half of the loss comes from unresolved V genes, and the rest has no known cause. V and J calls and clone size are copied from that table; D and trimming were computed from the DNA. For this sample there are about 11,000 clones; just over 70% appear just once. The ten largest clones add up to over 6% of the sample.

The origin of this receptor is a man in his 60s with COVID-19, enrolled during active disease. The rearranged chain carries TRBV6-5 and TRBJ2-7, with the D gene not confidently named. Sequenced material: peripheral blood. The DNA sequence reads TGTGCCAGCACGCCCCGGGTTGGCCCCCTCTACGAGCAGTACGTC. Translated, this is CASTPRVGPLYEQYV.